This TCR beta chain stems from a study of cytomegalovirus exposure and HLA in healthy donors. Turning to the study itself: Earlier work reported approximately 110 million unique TCR beta sequences from 180 million or so T cells. Study-level findings and limits: An analysis was carried out at a later point. It showed that HLA-associated TCR beta chains were more clonally expanded than equally common non-associated chains. In all likelihood, a cluster of highly shared sequence variants was a sequencing artifact.

Vbeta (60) and Jbeta (13) primers were used in the PCR. Clones were read by immunoSEQ multiplex PCR, and TCRdb kept only the in-frame ones, dropping some. The sample holds 50,000 to 75,000 clones, about four fifths seen once. A note on this clone: Its matching antigen is unknown.

The clonotype comes from a woman aged 40 to 55 in good health and CMV-seronegative. The sample consisted of PBMCs.

The CDR3 coding sequence is TGTGCCAGCAGCCTAGAGCGGGAGCCCTCCTACAATGAGCAGTTCTTC. Translating it yields CASSLEREPSYNEQFF. This rearrangement joins TRBV4-2 to TRBJ2-1, with 8 bases identical to TRBD2. CDR3 size: 16 residues. Germline assignment: CDR1 LGHNA and CDR2 YNFKEQ. The V gene end was trimmed by 4 bases and the J gene end by 0 bases; junction bases not matched to a gene: 5.